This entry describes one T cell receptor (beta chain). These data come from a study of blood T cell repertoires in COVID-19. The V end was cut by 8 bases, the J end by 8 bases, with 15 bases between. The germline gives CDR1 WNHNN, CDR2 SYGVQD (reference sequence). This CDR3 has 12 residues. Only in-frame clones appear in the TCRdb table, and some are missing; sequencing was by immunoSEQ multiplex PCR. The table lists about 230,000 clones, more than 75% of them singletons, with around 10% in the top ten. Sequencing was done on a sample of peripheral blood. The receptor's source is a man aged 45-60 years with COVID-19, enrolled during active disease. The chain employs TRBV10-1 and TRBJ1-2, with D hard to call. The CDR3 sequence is CASSPVIVGYTF. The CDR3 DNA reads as TGCGCCAGCTCGCCTGTAATAGTGGGCTACACCTTC.